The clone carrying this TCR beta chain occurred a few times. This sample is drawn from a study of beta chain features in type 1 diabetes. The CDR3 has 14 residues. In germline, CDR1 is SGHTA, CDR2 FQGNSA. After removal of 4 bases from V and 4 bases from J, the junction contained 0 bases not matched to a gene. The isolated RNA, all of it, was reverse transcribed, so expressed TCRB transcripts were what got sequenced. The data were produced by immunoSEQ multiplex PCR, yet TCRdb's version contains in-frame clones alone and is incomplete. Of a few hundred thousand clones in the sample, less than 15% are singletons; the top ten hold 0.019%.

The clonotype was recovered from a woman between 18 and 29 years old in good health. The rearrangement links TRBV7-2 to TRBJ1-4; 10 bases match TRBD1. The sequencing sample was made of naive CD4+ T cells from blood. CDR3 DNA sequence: TGTGCCAGCAGCTGGACAGGGGGTAATGAAAAACTGTTTTTT. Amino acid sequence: CASSWTGGNEKLFF.